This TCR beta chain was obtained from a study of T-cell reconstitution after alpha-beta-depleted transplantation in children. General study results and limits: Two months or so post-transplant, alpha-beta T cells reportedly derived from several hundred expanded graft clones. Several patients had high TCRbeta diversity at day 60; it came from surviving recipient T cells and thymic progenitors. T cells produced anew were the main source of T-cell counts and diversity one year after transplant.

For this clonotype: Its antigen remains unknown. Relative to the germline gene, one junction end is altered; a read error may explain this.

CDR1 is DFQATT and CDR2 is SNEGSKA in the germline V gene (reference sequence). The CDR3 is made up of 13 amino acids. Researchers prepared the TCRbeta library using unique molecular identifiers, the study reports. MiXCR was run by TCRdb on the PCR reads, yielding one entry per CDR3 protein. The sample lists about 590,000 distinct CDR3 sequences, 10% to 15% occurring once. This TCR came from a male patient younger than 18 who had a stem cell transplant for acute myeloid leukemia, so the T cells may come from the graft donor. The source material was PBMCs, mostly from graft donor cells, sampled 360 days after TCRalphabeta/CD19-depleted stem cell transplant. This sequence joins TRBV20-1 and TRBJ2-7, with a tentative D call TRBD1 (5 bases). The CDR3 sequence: CSARDRTSYERYF. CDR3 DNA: TGCAGTGCTAGAGATCGGACATCCTACGAGCGGTACTTC.